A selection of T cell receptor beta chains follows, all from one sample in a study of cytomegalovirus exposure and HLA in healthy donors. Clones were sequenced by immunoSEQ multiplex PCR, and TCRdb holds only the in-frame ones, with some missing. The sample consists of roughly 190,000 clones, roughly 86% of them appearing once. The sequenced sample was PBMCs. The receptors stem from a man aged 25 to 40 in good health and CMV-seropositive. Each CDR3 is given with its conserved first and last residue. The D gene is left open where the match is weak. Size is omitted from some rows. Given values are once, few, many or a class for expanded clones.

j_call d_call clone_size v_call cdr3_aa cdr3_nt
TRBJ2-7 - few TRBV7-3 CASSLALGAGAEQYF TGTGCCAGCAGCTTAGCTCTGGGGGCCGGCGCTGAGCAGTACTTC
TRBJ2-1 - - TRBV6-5 CASSRPLPHNEQFF TGTGCCAGCAGTAGACCTCTACCCCACAATGAGCAGTTCTTC
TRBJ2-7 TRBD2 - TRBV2 CASMGLAGVEQYF TGTGCCAGCATGGGACTAGCGGGAGTCGAGCAGTACTTC
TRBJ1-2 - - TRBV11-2 CASSPLEVYGYTF TGTGCCAGCAGCCCTCTGGAGGTCTATGGCTACACCTTC
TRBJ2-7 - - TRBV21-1 CASGTGSSYEQYF TGTGCCAGCGGGACAGGTTCCTCCTACGAGCAGTACTTC
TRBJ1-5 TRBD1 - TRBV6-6 CASSQGAGQPQHF TGTGCCAGCAGCCAGGGGGCAGGTCAGCCCCAGCATTTT
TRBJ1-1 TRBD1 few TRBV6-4 CASRKTGEGTEAFF TGTGCCAGCAGGAAGACAGGGGAAGGCACTGAAGCTTTCTTT
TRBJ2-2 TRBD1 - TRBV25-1 CASKGQGAGDTGELFF TGTGCCAGCAAAGGACAGGGGGCAGGGGACACCGGGGAGCTGTTTTTT
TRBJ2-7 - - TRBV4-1 CASSQQPGPLTYEQYF TGCGCCAGCAGCCAGCAACCGGGACCTCTAACCTACGAGCAGTACTTC
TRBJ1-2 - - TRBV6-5 CASSYGPTRGPGYTF TGTGCCAGCAGTTACGGTCCCACAAGGGGACCTGGCTACACCTTC
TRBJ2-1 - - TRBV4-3 CASSLGGVEQFF TGCGCCAGCAGCCTCGGGGGAGTTGAGCAGTTCTTC
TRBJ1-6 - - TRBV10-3 CAISEFLGGGSYNSPLHF TGTGCCATCAGTGAATTTCTAGGGGGTGGATCCTATAATTCACCCCTCCACTTT
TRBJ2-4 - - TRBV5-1 CASSLAEAKNIQYF TGCGCCAGCAGCTTGGCCGAAGCCAAAAACATTCAGTACTTC
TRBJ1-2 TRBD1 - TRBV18 CASSPDRVEHYGYTF TGTGCCAGCTCACCGGACAGGGTGGAACACTATGGCTACACCTTC
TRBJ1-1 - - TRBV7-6 CASSLSSGGEAFF TGTGCCAGCAGCTTATCTTCGGGGGGTGAAGCTTTCTTT
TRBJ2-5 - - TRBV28 CASSPDLAGRETQYF TGTGCCAGCAGCCCGGACTTGGCGGGGCGAGAGACCCAGTACTTC
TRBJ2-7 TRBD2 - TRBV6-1 CASTRELASAYEQYF TGTGCCAGCACCAGAGAACTAGCGTCAGCCTACGAGCAGTACTTC
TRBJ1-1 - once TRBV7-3 CASSSRAGVEGSTEAFF TGTGCCAGCAGTTCACGAGCTGGGGTTGAGGGAAGCACTGAAGCTTTCTTT
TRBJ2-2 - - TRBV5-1 CASSYVGGGELFF TGCGCCAGCAGCTATGTGGGAGGAGGGGAGCTGTTTTTT
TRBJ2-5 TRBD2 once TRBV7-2 CASSRAVAGGQETQYF TGTGCCAGCAGCCGGGCGGTAGCGGGGGGCCAAGAGACCCAGTACTTC
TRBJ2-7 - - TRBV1 CTSSHKGWSYEQYF TGCACCAGCAGCCATAAGGGTTGGTCCTACGAGCAGTACTTC
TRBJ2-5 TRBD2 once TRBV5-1 CASSSSGGQETQYF TGCGCCAGCAGCTCCTCCGGGGGGCAAGAGACCCAGTACTTC
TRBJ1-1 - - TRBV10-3 CAISDGQPGGSTEAFF TGTGCCATCAGTGACGGACAGCCGGGAGGAAGCACTGAAGCTTTCTTT
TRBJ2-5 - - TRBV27 CASSGWDLGGQETQYF TGTGCCAGCAGTGGATGGGACCTCGGCGGGCAAGAGACCCAGTACTTC
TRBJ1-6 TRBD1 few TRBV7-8 CASSRTGQGGSPLHF TGTGCCAGCAGCAGGACCGGACAGGGAGGTTCACCCCTCCACTTT
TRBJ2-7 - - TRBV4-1 CASSQGVGMDHEQYF TGCGCCAGCAGCCAAGGGGTGGGGATGGACCACGAGCAGTACTTC
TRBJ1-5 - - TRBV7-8 CASSFDRRNQPQHF TGTGCCAGCAGCTTCGATAGGCGCAATCAGCCCCAGCATTTT
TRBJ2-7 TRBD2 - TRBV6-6 CASSSSGSSYEQYF TGTGCCAGCAGCAGTAGCGGGAGCTCCTACGAGCAGTACTTC
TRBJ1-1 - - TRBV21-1 CASSTISGQFFMNTEAFF TGTGCCAGCAGCACCATTTCGGGACAGTTTTTTATGAACACTGAAGCTTTCTTT
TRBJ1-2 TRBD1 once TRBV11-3 CASAGPGQGADGYTF TGTGCCAGCGCTGGGCCGGGACAGGGGGCGGATGGCTACACCTTC
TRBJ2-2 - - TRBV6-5 CACRRRILGTGELFF TGTGCCTGTCGCCGCCGGATTTTAGGCACCGGGGAGCTGTTTTTT
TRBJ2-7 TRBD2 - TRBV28 CASITGGSSYEQYF TGTGCCAGCATCACGGGGGGGTCCTCCTACGAGCAGTACTTC
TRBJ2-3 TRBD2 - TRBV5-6 CASSLAPTAGDGTDTQYF TGTGCCAGCAGCTTAGCCCCGACGGCGGGGGACGGCACAGATACGCAGTATTTT
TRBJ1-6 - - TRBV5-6 CASSHPRGNNSPLHF TGTGCCAGCAGCCACCCTAGGGGGAATAATTCACCCCTCCACTTT
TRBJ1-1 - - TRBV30 CAWSVLDYEAQREAFF TGTGCCTGGAGTGTACTCGATTATGAGGCCCAAAGGGAAGCTTTCTTT
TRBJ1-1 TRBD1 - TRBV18 CASSYGTGAETEAFF TGTGCCAGCTCATACGGGACAGGGGCGGAAACTGAAGCTTTCTTT
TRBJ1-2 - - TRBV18 CASSSGQPPNYGYTF TGTGCCAGCTCATCCGGACAGCCACCTAACTATGGCTACACCTTC
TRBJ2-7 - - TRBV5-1 CASSLVGVSSSYEQYF TGCGCCAGCAGCCTGGTGGGCGTCTCGAGCTCCTACGAGCAGTACTTC
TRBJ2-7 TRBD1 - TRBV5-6 CASSLSGRGLGEQYF TGTGCCAGCAGCTTGAGCGGCAGGGGGCTCGGGGAGCAGTACTTC
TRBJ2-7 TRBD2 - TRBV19 CASSFGGLAGAGYEQYF TGTGCCAGTAGCTTCGGCGGGCTAGCGGGCGCAGGCTACGAGCAGTACTTC
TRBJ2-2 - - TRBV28 CASSPQLAWASTGELFF TGTGCCAGCAGCCCCCAGCTAGCGTGGGCTTCCACCGGGGAGCTGTTTTTT
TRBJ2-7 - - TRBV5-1 CASSPGGSVPPYEQYF TGCGCCAGCAGCCCCGGCGGGTCAGTCCCCCCCTACGAGCAGTACTTC
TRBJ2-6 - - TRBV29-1 CSVGRGAGANVLTF TGCAGCGTCGGGCGGGGTGCTGGGGCCAACGTCCTGACTTTC
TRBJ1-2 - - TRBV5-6 CASSLGTSRGYTF TGTGCCAGCAGCTTGGGGACGAGTCGTGGCTACACCTTC
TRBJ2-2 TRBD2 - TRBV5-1 CASSPRRLAGTGELFF TGCGCCAGCAGCCCTCGAAGGCTAGCGGGAACCGGGGAGCTGTTTTTT
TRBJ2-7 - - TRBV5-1 CASSPGYEQYF TGCGCCAGCAGCCCGGGCTACGAGCAGTACTTC
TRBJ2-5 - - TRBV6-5 CASSYSWSRGETQYF TGTGCCAGCAGTTACAGTTGGTCGAGAGGAGAGACCCAGTACTTC
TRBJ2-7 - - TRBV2 CASSAGIGPYEQYF TGTGCCAGCAGTGCCGGGATCGGACCCTACGAGCAGTACTTC
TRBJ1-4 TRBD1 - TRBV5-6 CASSSTHRGWNEKLFF TGTGCCAGCAGCTCAACTCACAGGGGGTGGAATGAAAAACTGTTTTTT
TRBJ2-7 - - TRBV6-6 CASSTGARHASYEQYF TGTGCCAGCAGTACCGGGGCTCGTCACGCGTCCTACGAGCAGTACTTC
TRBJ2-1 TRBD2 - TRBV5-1 CASSRGTSGINNEQFF TGCGCCAGCAGTCGAGGGACTAGCGGGATAAACAATGAGCAGTTCTTC
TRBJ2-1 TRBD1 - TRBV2 CASTPTGDLSSYNEQFF TGTGCCAGCACCCCGACAGGGGACCTGAGCTCCTACAATGAGCAGTTCTTC
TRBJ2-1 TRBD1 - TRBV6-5 CASSQGQGSYNEQFF TGTGCCAGCAGCCAAGGACAGGGTTCCTACAATGAGCAGTTCTTC
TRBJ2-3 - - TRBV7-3 CASSLNSVDTQYF TGTGCCAGCAGCTTAAATTCTGTGGATACGCAGTATTTT
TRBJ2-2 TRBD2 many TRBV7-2 CASSLAGGAGELFF TGTGCCAGCAGCTTAGCGGGGGGGGCCGGGGAGCTGTTTTTT